The source of this T cell receptor (beta chain) is a study of OX40 agonist ivuxolimab in advanced cancers. Assay: immunoSEQ multiplex PCR; the TCRdb copy retains only in-frame clones and omits some. Seen here are 85,000 to 90,000 clones, 80% to 95% observed once, and the top ten hold about 1.1%. Germline V gene sequence: CDR1 MNHNS, CDR2 SASEGT. V lost 8 bases and J lost 1, with 11 bases in between. There are 13 residues in the CDR3. A few counts support this clone. The gene calls are TRBV6-1 and TRBJ1-1; D unclear. This receptor was taken from an adult with an advanced solid tumor such as melanoma, head and neck, liver or kidney cancer. The sample here was CD4+ or CD8+ T cells sorted from blood, taken in a trial of the OX40 agonist ivuxolimab. The CDR3 loop reads CASGTQTNTEAFF. CDR3 DNA sequence: TGTGCCAGCGGAACCCAAACGAACACTGAAGCTTTCTTT.